The rows below give T cell receptor beta chains drawn from one sample of a study of PD-L1 blockade in urothelial cancer. This table comes from immunoSEQ multiplex PCR, and its TCRdb copy is limited to in-frame clones, with some not included. In the table there are about 84,000 clones, around 80% of which are singletons. Sequencing was performed on PBMCs, taken around atezolizumab (anti-PD-L1) treatment. The receptors come from a man in his sixties or seventies with urothelial cancer. CDR3s include the opening cysteine and the closing phenylalanine or tryptophan. The D gene is left open where the match is weak.

CDR3 protein,J gene,V gene,D gene
CASSSPKGADGELFF,TRBJ2-2,TRBV7-3,TRBD1
CASSSGQVSTREAFF,TRBJ1-1,TRBV5-6,TRBD1
CASSSGLEVHEQYF,TRBJ2-7,TRBV11-3,TRBD2
CASSGGGLDPTTGELFF,TRBJ2-2,TRBV9,TRBD2
CASSLDRVGTEAFF,TRBJ1-1,TRBV6-5,TRBD1
CAISVRGTGELFF,TRBJ2-2,TRBV10-3,NA
CASSGRDQPQHF,TRBJ1-5,TRBV19,NA
CASSYRGREKLFF,TRBJ1-4,TRBV6-5,TRBD1
CAWSQGQSTDTQYF,TRBJ2-3,TRBV30,NA
CASSRDRGSYTF,TRBJ1-2,TRBV5-4,TRBD1
CASRTGESSYEQYF,TRBJ2-7,TRBV6-6,NA
CASSSSGGAGTRYEQYF,TRBJ2-7,TRBV19,TRBD2
CASSPRQLNTEAFF,TRBJ1-1,TRBV7-9,NA
CASRASGADTQYF,TRBJ2-3,TRBV10-2,TRBD2
CASSEVSGIYNQPQHF,TRBJ1-5,TRBV6-1,NA
CASSLEEGGYTF,TRBJ1-2,TRBV7-9,NA
CASSLAGGMNTEAFF,TRBJ1-1,TRBV5-1,NA
CAWSVPQNGYTF,TRBJ1-2,TRBV30,NA
CASSLELATHEQYF,TRBJ2-7,TRBV7-2,NA
CASSFRDRGNYGYTF,TRBJ1-2,TRBV19,TRBD1
CASSIGQTEQFF,TRBJ2-1,TRBV19,NA
CATTDRGSYNEQFF,TRBJ2-1,TRBV7-9,TRBD1
CSVAGTSGGETQYF,TRBJ2-5,TRBV29-1,TRBD2
CASSQLTGAYNEQFF,TRBJ2-1,TRBV14,TRBD1
CASSLPNFGGQETQYF,TRBJ2-5,TRBV5-4,TRBD2
CASSLVQLYEQYF,TRBJ2-7,TRBV5-5,NA
CASSLGPGGTQYF,TRBJ2-5,TRBV11-2,TRBD2
CASSLGDRGSVNTQYF,TRBJ2-3,TRBV7-3,TRBD1
CASSATFERYNEQFF,TRBJ2-1,TRBV25-1,NA